This record looks at one TCR beta chain sequence and its context. The data were obtained in a study of blood T cell repertoires in COVID-19. Original processing methods: Using reference gene primer amplification, nucleated cell counts were estimated. TCRdb's copy holds only in-frame clones and misses some; the assay was immunoSEQ multiplex PCR. V and J calls and clone size are given by that table; D and trimming were obtained from the DNA. In the table there are fewer than 85,000 clones, 70% to 85% of which are singletons. Per germline, CDR1 SQVTM and CDR2 ANQGSEA. This CDR3 has 13 residues. V was pared by 4 bases and J by 9 bases, with 13 bases between.

V is TRBV29-1 and J is TRBJ1-6, with D possibly being TRBD1 (5 bases). The receptor was derived from a woman aged 60-75 years with acute or convalescent COVID-19. The sample taken for sequencing was peripheral blood. CDR3 sequence reads: CSVGQGQGSPLHF. For the CDR3, the DNA is TGCAGCGTTGGGCAGGGCCAGGGTTCACCCCTCCACTTT.